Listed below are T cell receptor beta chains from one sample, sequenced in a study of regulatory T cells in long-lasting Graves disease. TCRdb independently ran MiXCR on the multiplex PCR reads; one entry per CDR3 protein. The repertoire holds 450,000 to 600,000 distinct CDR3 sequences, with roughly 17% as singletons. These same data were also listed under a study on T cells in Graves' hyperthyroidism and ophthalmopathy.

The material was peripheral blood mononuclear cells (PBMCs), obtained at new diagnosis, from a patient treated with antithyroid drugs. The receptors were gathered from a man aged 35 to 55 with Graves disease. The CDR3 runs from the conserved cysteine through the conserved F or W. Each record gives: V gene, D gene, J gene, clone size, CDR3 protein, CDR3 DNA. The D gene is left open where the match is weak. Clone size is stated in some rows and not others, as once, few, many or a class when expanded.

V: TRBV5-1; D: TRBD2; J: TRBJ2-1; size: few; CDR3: CTSSSHSGRPYNEQFF; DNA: TGCACCAGCAGCAGCCATAGCGGGAGACCTTACAATGAGCAGTTCTTC
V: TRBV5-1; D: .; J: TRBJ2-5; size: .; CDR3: CASSSPGMGAETQYF; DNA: TGCGCCAGCAGCTCCCCCGGGATGGGGGCCGAGACCCAGTACTTC
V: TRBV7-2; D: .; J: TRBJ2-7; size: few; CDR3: CASSLRTPTYEQYF; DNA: TGTGCCAGCAGCTTACGGACACCAACCTACGAGCAGTACTTC
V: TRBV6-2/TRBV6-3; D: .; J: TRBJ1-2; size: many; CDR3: CASSPDWGGYTF; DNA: TGTGCCAGCAGTCCTGATTGGGGGGGCTACACCTTC
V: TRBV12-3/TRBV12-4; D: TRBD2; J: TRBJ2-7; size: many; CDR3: CASSFGTSGSYEQYF; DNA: TGTGCCAGCAGTTTTGGGACTAGCGGGAGTTACGAGCAGTACTTC
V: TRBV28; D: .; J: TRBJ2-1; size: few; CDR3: CASTGRTGQFF; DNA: TGTGCCAGCACGGGTAGGACGGGTCAGTTCTTC
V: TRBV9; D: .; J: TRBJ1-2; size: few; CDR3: CASSVSGTYYGYTF; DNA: TGTGCCAGCAGCGTTTCAGGGACTTACTATGGCTACACCTTC
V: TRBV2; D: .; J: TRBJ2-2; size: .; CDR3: CASTRREGLNTGELFF; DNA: TGTGCCAGCACCCGTCGCGAGGGGCTGAACACCGGGGAGCTGTTTTTT
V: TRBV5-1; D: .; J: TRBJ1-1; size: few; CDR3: CASSLEGLRNTEAFF; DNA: TGCGCCAGCAGCTTGGAGGGGCTCCGGAACACTGAAGCTTTCTTT
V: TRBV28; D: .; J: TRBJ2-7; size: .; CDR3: CASSFTPGHPYGQYF; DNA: TGTGCCAGCAGTTTCACACCCGGGCACCCCTACGGGCAGTACTTC
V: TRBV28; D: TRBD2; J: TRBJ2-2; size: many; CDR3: CASSFAREGTGELFF; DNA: TGTGCCAGCAGTTTCGCGCGGGAGGGTACCGGGGAGCTGTTTTTT
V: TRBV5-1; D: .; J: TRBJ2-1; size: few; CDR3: CASSAEYPSYNEQLF; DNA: TGCGCCAGCAGCGCGGAGTACCCCTCCTACAATGAGCAGCTCTTC
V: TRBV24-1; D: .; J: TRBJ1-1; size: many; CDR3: CATSYGPTTEAFF; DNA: TGTGCCACCAGTTATGGGCCGACAACTGAAGCTTTCTTT
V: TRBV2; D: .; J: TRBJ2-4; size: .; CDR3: CASSDVGTGSGRADIQYF; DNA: TGTGCCAGCAGTGATGTCGGGACAGGGAGCGGGAGGGCCGACATTCAGTACTTC
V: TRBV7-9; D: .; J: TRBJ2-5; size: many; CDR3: CASSGQTQYF; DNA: TGTGCCAGCAGCGGACAGACCCAGTACTTC
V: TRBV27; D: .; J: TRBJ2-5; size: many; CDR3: CASSLNDGQETQYF; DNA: TGTGCCAGCAGTTTAAACGACGGCCAAGAGACCCAGTACTTC
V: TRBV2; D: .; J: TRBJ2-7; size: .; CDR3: CASRIYEQYF; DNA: TGTGCCAGCCGCATCTACGAGCAGTACTTC
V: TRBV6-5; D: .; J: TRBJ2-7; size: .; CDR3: CASSYGGGVYEQYF; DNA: TGTGCCAGCAGTTACGGAGGGGGTGTTTACGAGCAGTACTTC
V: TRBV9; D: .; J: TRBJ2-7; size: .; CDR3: CASSPRGERAYEQYF; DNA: TGTGCCAGCAGCCCAAGGGGGGAGCGAGCCTACGAGCAGTACTTC
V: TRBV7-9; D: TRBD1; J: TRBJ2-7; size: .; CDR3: CASSYGQGREQYF; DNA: TGTGCCAGCAGCTACGGACAGGGTCGGGAGCAGTACTTC
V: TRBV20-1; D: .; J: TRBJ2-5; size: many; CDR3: CSAPAGPRWETQYF; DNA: TGCAGTGCGCCAGCCGGGCCCCGATGGGAGACCCAGTACTTC
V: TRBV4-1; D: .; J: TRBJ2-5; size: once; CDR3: CASSQEAVPSGETQYF; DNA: TGCGCCAGCAGCCAAGAGGCGGTTCCCTCAGGAGAGACCCAGTACTTC
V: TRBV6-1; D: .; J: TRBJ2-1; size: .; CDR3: CASRTGDSSYNEQFF; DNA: TGTGCCAGCAGGACGGGAGATAGCTCCTACAATGAGCAGTTCTTC
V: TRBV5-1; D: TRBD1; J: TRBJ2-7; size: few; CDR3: CASSEILGQGLSYEQYF; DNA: TGCGCCAGCAGCGAAATACTGGGACAGGGCCTCTCCTACGAGCAGTACTTC
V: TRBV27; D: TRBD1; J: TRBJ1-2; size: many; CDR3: CASSDRGERHGYTF; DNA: TGTGCCAGCAGCGACAGGGGGGAACGGCATGGCTACACCTTC
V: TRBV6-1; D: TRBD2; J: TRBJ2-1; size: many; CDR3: CASTGTSGTSYNEQFF; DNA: TGTGCCAGCACAGGGACTAGCGGGACATCCTACAATGAGCAGTTCTTC
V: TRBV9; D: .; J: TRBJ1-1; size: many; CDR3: CASSPLGGVNTEAFF; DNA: TGTGCCAGCAGCCCCCTCGGGGGGGTGAACACTGAAGCTTTCTTT
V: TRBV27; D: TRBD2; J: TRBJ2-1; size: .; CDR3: CASSFLASGRNEQFF; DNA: TGTGCCAGCAGTTTTTTGGCTAGCGGGAGAAATGAGCAGTTCTTC
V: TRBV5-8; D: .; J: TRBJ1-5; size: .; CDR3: CASSTFNQPQHF; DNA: TGTGCCAGCAGCACATTCAATCAGCCCCAGCATTTT
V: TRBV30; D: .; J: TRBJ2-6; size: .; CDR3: CAWSVRGIRPGANVLTF; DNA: TGTGCCTGGAGTGTACGTGGGATCCGGCCTGGGGCCAACGTCCTGACTTTC
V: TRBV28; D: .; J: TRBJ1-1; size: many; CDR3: CASSKDMGKHTEAFF; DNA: TGTGCCAGCAGCAAAGACATGGGAAAACACACTGAAGCTTTCTTT
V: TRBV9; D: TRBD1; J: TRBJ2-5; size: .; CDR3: CASSPRTGVETQYF; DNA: TGTGCCAGCAGCCCTAGGACAGGGGTCGAGACCCAGTACTTC
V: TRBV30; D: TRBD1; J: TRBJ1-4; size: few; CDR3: CAWRREGQGRGGEKLFF; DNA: TGTGCCTGGAGACGGGAAGGACAGGGAAGGGGGGGTGAAAAACTGTTTTTT
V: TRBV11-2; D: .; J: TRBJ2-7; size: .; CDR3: CASSFDTILVYF; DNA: TGTGCCAGCAGCTTCGACACTATTCTGGTGTATTTC
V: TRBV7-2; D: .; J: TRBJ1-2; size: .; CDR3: CASGYGGVLYGYTF; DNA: TGTGCCAGCGGCTACGGAGGGGTCCTCTATGGCTACACCTTC
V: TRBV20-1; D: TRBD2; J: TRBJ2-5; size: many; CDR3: CSAPGGAMETQYF; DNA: TGCAGTGCCCCGGGGGGGGCTATGGAGACCCAGTACTTC
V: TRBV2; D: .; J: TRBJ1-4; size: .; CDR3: CARGRKGEKLFF; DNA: TGTGCCAGGGGCCGGAAGGGTGAAAAACTGTTTTTT
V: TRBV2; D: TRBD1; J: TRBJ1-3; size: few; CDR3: CASSEVRGRIGNTIYF; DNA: TGTGCCAGCAGTGAAGTTAGGGGGCGCATTGGAAACACCATATATTTT
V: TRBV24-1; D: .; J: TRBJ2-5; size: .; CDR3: CATSNRKETQYF; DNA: TGTGCCACCAGTAACAGAAAAGAGACCCAGTACTTC
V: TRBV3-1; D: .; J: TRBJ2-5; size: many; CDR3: CASSQDGETQYF; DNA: TGTGCCAGCAGCCAAGATGGAGAGACCCAGTACTTC
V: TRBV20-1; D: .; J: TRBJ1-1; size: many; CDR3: CSASGTENTEAFF; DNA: TGCAGTGCCTCCGGGACTGAGAACACTGAAGCTTTCTTT
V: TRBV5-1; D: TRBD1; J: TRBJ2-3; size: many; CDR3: CASSQTDRAEDTQYF; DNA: TGCGCCAGCAGCCAAACGGACAGGGCCGAAGATACGCAGTATTTT
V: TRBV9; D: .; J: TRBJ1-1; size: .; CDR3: CASRTLSPIRGEAFF; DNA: TGTGCCAGCAGAACATTATCACCCATTCGCGGTGAAGCTTTCTTT
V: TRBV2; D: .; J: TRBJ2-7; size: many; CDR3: CASSGNYEQYF; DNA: TGTGCCAGCAGCGGAAACTACGAGCAGTACTTC
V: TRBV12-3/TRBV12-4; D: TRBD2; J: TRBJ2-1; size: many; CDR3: CASRPGLAGGEQFF; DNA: TGTGCCAGCAGACCCGGACTAGCGGGCGGTGAGCAGTTCTTC
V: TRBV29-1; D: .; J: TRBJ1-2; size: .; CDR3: CSVEHGIRDGYTF; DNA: TGCAGCGTTGAACATGGGATCAGGGATGGCTACACCTTC
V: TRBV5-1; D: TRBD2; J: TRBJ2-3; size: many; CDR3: CASSTGLARGADTQYF; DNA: TGCGCCAGCAGCACCGGACTAGCGAGGGGCGCAGATACGCAGTATTTT
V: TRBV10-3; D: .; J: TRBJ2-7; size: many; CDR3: CAISELKSTGSYEQYF; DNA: TGTGCCATCAGTGAGTTAAAATCCACAGGTTCCTACGAGCAGTACTTC